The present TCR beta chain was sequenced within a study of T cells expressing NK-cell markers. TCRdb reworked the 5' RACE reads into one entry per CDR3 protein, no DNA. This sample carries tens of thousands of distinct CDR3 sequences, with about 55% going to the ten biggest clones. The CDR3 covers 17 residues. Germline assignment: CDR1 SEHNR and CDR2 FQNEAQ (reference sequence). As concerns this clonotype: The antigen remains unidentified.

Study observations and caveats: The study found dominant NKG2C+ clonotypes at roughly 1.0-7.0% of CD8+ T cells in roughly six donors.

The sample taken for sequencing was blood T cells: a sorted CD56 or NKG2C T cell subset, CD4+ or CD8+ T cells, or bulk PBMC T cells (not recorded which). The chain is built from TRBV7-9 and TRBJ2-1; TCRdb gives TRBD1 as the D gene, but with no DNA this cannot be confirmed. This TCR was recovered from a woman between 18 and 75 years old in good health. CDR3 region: CASSPGTGGVNYNEQFF.